A single sample gave rise to the 20 T cell receptor beta chains below, sequenced in a study of CD8+ T cells in alopecia areata. Extracted RNA was reverse transcribed into cDNA, the sequencing template. Sequencing used immunoSEQ multiplex PCR; TCRdb keeps in-frame clones, though not all of them. The sample includes 120,000 to 150,000 clones, around 62% of them seen just once. Sequenced input: CD8+ T cells sorted from blood. The receptors originated from a human donor in good health.

This clone was seen more than once but under ten times. The chain combines TRBV11-2 with TRBJ2-1, with D unclear. The CDR3 has 13 amino acids. Germline-derived CDR1 and CDR2 are SGHAT and FQNNGV. V lost 8 bases, J lost 0 bases, and 8 bases lay in between. CDR3 in DNA: TGTGCCAGCCGGCGAGGCTCCTACAATGAGCAGTTCTTC. This sequence encodes CASRRGSYNEQFF.

The rearrangement links TRBV4-1 to TRBJ1-2, with a possible D match to TRBD1 (5 bases). The length of the CDR3 is 16 residues. Deletions cut 0 bases from V and 2 bases from J, with 13 bases between. CDR1 is MGHRA and CDR2 is YSYEKL in the germline V gene. DNA for the CDR3: TGCGCCAGCAGCCAAGATCCCGGACACTCAAACTATGGCTACACCTTC. Protein: CASSQDPGHSNYGYTF.

The CDR3 nucleotides read TGTGCCATCGGGACACCACCGTACTTC. Translated: CAIGTPPYF. The V and J genes are TRBV5-4 and TRBJ2-7; D may be TRBD1 (6 bases). The CDR3 is made up of 9 amino acids. The V end was cut by 9 bases, the J end by 12 bases, with 13 bases between. Germline V gene data show CDR1 as SGHNT and CDR2 as YYREEE (reference sequence). The complete variable domain, with remaining parts taken from reference TRBV5-4 and TRBJ2-7, reads ETGVTQSPTHLIKTRGQQVTLRCSSQSGHNTVSWYQQALGQGPQFIFQYYREEENGRGNFPPRFSGLQFPNYSSELNVNALELDDSALYLCAIGTPPYFGPGTRLTVT.

J is TRBJ2-5 and V is TRBV9, with no clear D. Germline V gives CDR1 SGDLS, CDR2 YYNGEE. The V and J ends lost 0 bases and 5 bases respectively, with 14 bases between them. The length of the CDR3 is 15 residues. The CDR3 coding sequence is TGTGCCAGCAGCGTAGGGGCCACTAACACCGAGACCCAGTACTTC. This translates into CASSVGATNTETQYF.

This clone was recorded a few times. Other DNA sequences of this sample code for an identical CDR3. This chain links TRBV28 with TRBJ2-2; no firm D call. The CDR3 sequence is 11 residues long. With 3 bases removed from V and 6 bases from J, the gap between germline ends came to 2 bases. The V gene's germline CDR1 is MDHEN and CDR2 SYDVKM. CDR3 sequence reads: CASSFSGELFF. The DNA of the CDR3 is TGTGCCAGCAGTTTTTCCGGGGAGCTGTTTTTT. The variable domain in full, completed from reference TRBV28 and TRBJ2-2, reads DVKVTQSSRYLVKRTGEKVFLECVQDMDHENMFWYRQDPGLGLRLIYFSYDVKMKEKGDIPEGYSVSREKKERFSLILESASTNQTSMYLCASSFSGELFFGEGSRLTVL.

This chain joins TRBV29-1 and TRBJ2-5; D is uncertain. CDR1 SQVTM and CDR2 ANQGSEA come from the germline V gene. Trimming left V 6 bases short and J 10 bases short, with 18 bases between. The CDR3 sequence is 12 residues long. The CDR3 nucleotides read TGCAGCGTGGACCCCCTGGGTGAGGACCAGTACTTC. Protein sequence: CSVDPLGEDQYF.

The chain uses TRBV29-1 and TRBJ1-3, with D unresolved. Germline V CDR1 and CDR2: SQVTM, ANQGSEA. The CDR3 runs to 11 residues. Trimming cost V 2 bases and J 9 bases, with 8 bases left between them. This CDR3 reads CSVELGGTIYF. DNA for the CDR3: TGCAGCGTTGAACTGGGAGGCACCATATATTTT. The whole variable domain, filled in from reference TRBV29-1 and TRBJ1-3, reads SAVISQKPSRDICQRGTSLTIQCQVDSQVTMMFWYRQQPGQSLTLIATANQGSEATYESGFVIDKFPISRPNLTFSTLTVSNMSPEDSSIYLCSVELGGTIYFGEGSWLTVV.

This sequence joins TRBV11-1 and TRBJ2-2, with TRBD2 matching over 12 bases. V trimming: 1 base; J trimming: 6 bases; junction bases outside the gene matches: 9. The length of the CDR3 is 18 residues. CDR1 and CDR2 (germline): SGHAT, FQDESV (reference sequence). The CDR3 coding sequence is TGTGCCAGCAGCTTAGGACTAGCGGGAGTTAGAATTCCCGGGGAGCTGTTTTTT. This translates into CASSLGLAGVRIPGELFF.

The rearrangement links TRBV7-9 to TRBJ2-7, with D maybe TRBD1 (5 bases). The germline V and J ends were trimmed by 5 bases and 4 bases, with 12 bases remaining between them. Germline assignment: CDR1 SEHNR and CDR2 FQNEAQ (reference sequence). This CDR3 contains 13 residues. The CDR3 is CASSPTWTYEQYF. As DNA, the CDR3 is TGTGCCAGCAGCCCCACTTGGACATACGAGCAGTACTTC.

This sequence joins TRBV27 and TRBJ2-1; D is ambiguous. The CDR3 spans 13 residues. Germline values: CDR1 MNHEY, CDR2 SMNVEV (reference sequence). The V gene lost 3 bases and the J gene lost 1 base, with 4 bases spanning the gap. The CDR3 bases are TGTGCCAGCAGTTTTGGGTCCTACAATGAGCAGTTCTTC. Protein product: CASSFGSYNEQFF.

V is TRBV13 and J is TRBJ2-2; 9 nucleotides line up with TRBD1. The junction had 4 bases not matched to a gene; V was cut back by 6 bases and J by 2 bases. Germline loops: CDR1 PRHDT, CDR2 FYEKMQ (reference sequence). The CDR3 spans 15 residues. CDR3 loop: CASRPDRGNTGELFF. Here the CDR3 DNA reads TGTGCCAGCAGACCGGACAGGGGAAACACCGGGGAGCTGTTTTTT.

This chain uses TRBV18 with TRBJ2-5, with D possibly TRBD1 on 6 matching bases. V lost 6 bases to trimming and J lost 2 bases, with 13 bases between them. The length of the CDR3 is 14 residues. Germline V gene data show CDR1 as KGHSH and CDR2 as LQKENI. This CDR3 reads CASSQGQIQETQYF. The CDR3 DNA follows: TGTGCCAGCTCCCAAGGACAGATTCAAGAGACCCAGTACTTC.

The rearrangement uses TRBV16 and TRBJ2-1, with D hard to call. The CDR3 sequence is 12 residues long. V gave up 1 base and J gave up 8 bases, with 6 bases separating them. Germline V gene data show CDR1 as KGHSY and CDR2 as FQNENV. CDR3 loop: CASSQFSDEQFF. CDR3 DNA sequence: TGTGCCAGCAGCCAATTTTCCGATGAGCAGTTCTTC.

A few counts support this clone. The chain is built from TRBV2 and TRBJ2-5; 7 nucleotides agree with TRBD1. There are 14 residues in the CDR3. Trimming removed 6 bases from V and 5 bases from J; junction bases left unmatched: 9. Germline CDR1 and CDR2: SNHLY and FYNNEI. The CDR3 loop is CASRGQPDPETQYF. CDR3 nucleotide sequence: TGTGCCAGCAGGGGACAGCCGGATCCGGAGACCCAGTACTTC.

This clone was seen just once. The V and J genes are TRBV25-1 and TRBJ2-1, with 8 nucleotides matching TRBD1. The V and J ends lost 3 bases and 1 base, in that order; junction bases with no gene match: 5. This CDR3 is 16 amino acids long. Germline V gene lookup returns CDR1 MGHDK and CDR2 SYGVNS. The CDR3 DNA reads as TGTGCCAGCAGTGATTCTGACAGGGGATCCTACAATGAGCAGTTCTTC. Its translation is CASSDSDRGSYNEQFF. Supplemented by reference TRBV25-1 and TRBJ2-1, the full variable domain reads EADIYQTPRYLVIGTGKKITLECSQTMGHDKMYWYQQDPGMELHLIHYSYGVNSTEKGDLSSESTVSRIRTEHFPLTLESARPSHTSQYLCASSDSDRGSYNEQFFGPGTRLTVL.

The J gene is TRBJ1-2, the V gene TRBV19, with D unresolved. Looked up from germline, CDR1 is LNHDA and CDR2 is SQIVND (reference sequence). Between the trimmed V and J ends, which lost 3 bases and 5 bases, there was a span of 16 bases. The CDR3 is 15 amino acids. The CDR3 region has the DNA TGTGCCAGTAGTATCCGGGCTCCAAATCGGTATGGCTACACCTTC. Its translation is CASSIRAPNRYGYTF.

In this sample, this clone turned up a few times. The genes are TRBV29-1 and TRBJ2-1; TRBD1 aligns across 9 bases. From germline, CDR1 is SQVTM and CDR2 ANQGSEA. The CDR3 covers 12 residues. With V trimmed by 6 bases and J by 5 bases, 2 bases remained unmatched. The CDR3 region has the DNA TGCAGCGTGGGGACAGGGAACAATGAGCAGTTCTTC. Translating it yields CSVGTGNNEQFF.

This clone was picked up a small number of times. The chain joins TRBV7-9 to TRBJ2-1; D is uncertain. The germline V gene encodes CDR1 SEHNR and CDR2 FQNEAQ (reference sequence). V dropped 0 bases and J dropped 6 bases, with 0 bases sitting between them. This CDR3 is 11 amino acids long. CDR3 amino acids: CASSLANEQFF. CDR3 nucleotides: TGTGCCAGCAGCTTAGCCAATGAGCAGTTCTTC.

The chain joins TRBV7-9 to TRBJ2-7; TRBD2 might be the D (5 bases). The CDR3 is 15 amino acids. Per germline, CDR1 SEHNR and CDR2 FQNEAQ (reference sequence). Trimming cost V 0 bases and J 1 base, with 10 bases left between them. The CDR3 nucleotides are TGTGCCAGCAGCTTAGCGATCGGGATTTCCTACGAGCAGTACTTC. Translating it yields CASSLAIGISYEQYF.

In this sample, this clone turned up a few times. The chain couples TRBV29-1 to TRBJ1-1, with 7 bases identical to TRBD1. The germline gives CDR1 SQVTM, CDR2 ANQGSEA. The ends lost 7 bases at V and 7 bases at J; junction bases unmatched: 3. This CDR3 spans 10 amino acids. In DNA, the CDR3 is TGCAGCGCCGGGACAGATGAAGCTTTCTTT. It codes for CSAGTDEAFF.